Listed below are T cell receptor beta chains from one sample, sequenced in a study of T cell responses to AZD1222 COVID-19 vaccine. The assay was immunoSEQ multiplex PCR, and TCRdb's table has in-frame clones only and misses some. The data contain approximately 70,000 clones, around 82% of them singletons. Sequenced here: peripheral blood, sampled on day 0 of AZD1222 vaccination. Every receptor here comes from an adult in good health. The conserved cysteine and the conserved F or W are not part of the CDR3 here. Rows give clone size only sometimes, using once, few, many, or a class for an expanded clone.

clone_size v_call cdr3_aa
. TRBV10-3 AIKTESSYNSPLH
. TRBV24-1 ATSDSTGQVNTGELF
once TRBV29-1 SVQENSNQPQH
. TRBV6-2/TRBV6-3 ASSTSRDRQETQY
. TRBV3-1/TRBV3-2 ASSPPIGRPGGNTIY
. TRBV2 ASSETGWEQY
. TRBV5-1 ASSFRQGKETEAF
. TRBV7-6 ASSLQGGSTGELF
. TRBV7-8 ASSFGESFFQQETQY
. TRBV11-3 ASSGGLGRQNTGELF
once TRBV15 ATSRGGLGETQY
. TRBV4-2 ASSREQVNSPLH
. TRBV6-1 ASSDGGPSALF
. TRBV7-9 ASSSPSGDQPQH
. TRBV6-2/TRBV6-3 ASSYASSGGDSEQF
. TRBV6-5 ASSDRDFNQPQH
. TRBV25-1 ASRFGSEKLF
few TRBV28 ASSLSGQGTTHSNQPQH
. TRBV27 ASSSLRGLGNQPQH
. TRBV6-6 ASKTGEGGYT
few TRBV6-2/TRBV6-3 ASSTTGQSIYEQY
. TRBV19 ATSRQLLEDSPLH
. TRBV6-5 ASRPSPASPEAF
. TRBV4-2 ASSQDRRTDTPSGYT
. TRBV7-9 ASSLVGTNEETQY
. TRBV4-1 ASSQGALARSNEKLF
. TRBV9 ASSGRGEGNQPQH
. TRBV5-6 ASSLAREGNQPQH
. TRBV29-1 SVISYGYT
. TRBV7-9 ASSLALTGTNTEAF